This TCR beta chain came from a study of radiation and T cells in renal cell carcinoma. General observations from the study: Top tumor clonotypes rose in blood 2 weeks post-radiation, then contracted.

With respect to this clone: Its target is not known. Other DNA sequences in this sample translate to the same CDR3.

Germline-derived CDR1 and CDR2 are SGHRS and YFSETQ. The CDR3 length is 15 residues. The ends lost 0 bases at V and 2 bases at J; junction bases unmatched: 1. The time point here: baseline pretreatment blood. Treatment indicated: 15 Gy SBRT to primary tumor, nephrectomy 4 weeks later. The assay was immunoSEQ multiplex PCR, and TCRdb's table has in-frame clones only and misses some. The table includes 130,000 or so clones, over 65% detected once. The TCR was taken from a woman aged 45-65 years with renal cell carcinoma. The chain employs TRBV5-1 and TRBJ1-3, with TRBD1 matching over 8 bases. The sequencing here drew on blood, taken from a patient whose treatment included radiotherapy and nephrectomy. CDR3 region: CASSLAGGTGNTIYF. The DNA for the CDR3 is TGCGCCAGCAGCTTGGCAGGGGGCACTGGAAACACCATATATTTT.